This entry is about one T cell receptor beta chain. Its antigen remains unidentified. This sample stems from a study of cytomegalovirus exposure and HLA in healthy donors. Findings and limits, study-wide: A later analysis found common viral pathogens apparently linked to several of the most significant clusters.

The germline V gene encodes CDR1 LGHNT and CDR2 FRNRAP. V lost 3 bases and J lost 0; bases outside the gene matches: 9. CDR3 length: 18 residues. PCR used 60 Vbeta primers and 13 Jbeta primers. Sequenced by immunoSEQ multiplex PCR; TCRdb stores in-frame clones only, minus some. Here the sample spans approximately 140,000 clones, around 80% being singletons. Sequences were obtained from PBMCs. The source of this sequence is a woman in her thirties or forties in good health and CMV-seronegative. The gene calls are TRBV12-5 and TRBJ2-3, with 10 positions matching TRBD1. The CDR3 nucleotides are TGTGCTAGTGGTTTCGGGACAGGGGACCGCTTAAGCACAGATACGCAGTATTTT. This sequence encodes CASGFGTGDRLSTDTQYF.